What follows is one T cell receptor beta chain and its context. Its antigen is not known. TCR beta CDR3 regions were amplified from RNA. The TCR CDR3 first-round RT-PCR relied on the HTBI primer set. From the multiplex PCR reads, TCRdb called clonotypes with MiXCR, one entry per CDR3 protein. The sample consists of a few hundred thousand distinct CDR3 sequences, 15% to 20% of them appearing once. In making diagnoses, clinical symptoms, serum thyroxine and TRAb, thyroid ultrasound and orbital computed tomography were all used. Using 10 ml of fresh peripheral blood, PBMCs were prepared. Between the trimmed V and J ends, which lost 10 bases and 0 bases, there was a span of 12 bases. Germline V gene data show CDR1 as MNHEY and CDR2 as SMNVEV (reference sequence). CDR3 length: 14 amino acids. The source of the sample is a study of T cells in Graves' hyperthyroidism and ophthalmopathy. Overall study results and limits: Appearing also in blood were most of the thyroid clonotypes expanded above 0.001. Ophthalmopathy stood apart from stable hyperthyroidism in a 13 V-J model.

The clonotype comes from a man between 50 and 59 years old with Graves' ophthalmopathy. The chain uses TRBV27 and TRBJ2-2; TRBD2 might be the D (6 bases). The sequencing sample was made of blood. The CDR3, as DNA: TGTGCCACCCAACGGGGGACGAACACCGGGGAGCTGTTTTTT. It encodes CATQRGTNTGELFF.